Here is one T cell receptor (beta chain) with its context. As yet, its antigen is unknown. These data are taken from a study of T-cell memory formation after mild COVID-19. The junction had 5 bases not matched to a gene; V was cut back by 2 bases and J by 4 bases. Germline V CDR1 and CDR2: SGHTA, FQGNSA. This CDR3 comprises 15 residues. After 5'RACE with constant-segment primers, TCR alpha and TCR beta cDNA libraries carrying sample barcodes and UMIs were obtained. One entry per CDR3 protein results from TCRdb running MiXCR on the 5' RACE reads. The profile shows 300,000 to 350,000 distinct CDR3 sequences, roughly an eighth of them singletons. Study-wide points: Mainly in CM and EM were contracting CD4+ clones; CD8+ were in EMRA. Within pre-infection memory, some responding clones were found, suggesting cross-reactive memory joined.

This sequence originates from a man aged 18 to 35 who had mild COVID-19 (a few samples of this study predate the infection). Cell type and time point are not known. The sequenced material came from PBMCs or a T cell subset sorted from them (not recorded which). This chain connects TRBV7-2 to TRBJ2-7; 10 bases match TRBD2. The CDR3 bases are TGTGCCAGCAGCTTACTGGCTAGCGGGGGATACGAGCAGTACTTC. This sequence encodes CASSLLASGGYEQYF.